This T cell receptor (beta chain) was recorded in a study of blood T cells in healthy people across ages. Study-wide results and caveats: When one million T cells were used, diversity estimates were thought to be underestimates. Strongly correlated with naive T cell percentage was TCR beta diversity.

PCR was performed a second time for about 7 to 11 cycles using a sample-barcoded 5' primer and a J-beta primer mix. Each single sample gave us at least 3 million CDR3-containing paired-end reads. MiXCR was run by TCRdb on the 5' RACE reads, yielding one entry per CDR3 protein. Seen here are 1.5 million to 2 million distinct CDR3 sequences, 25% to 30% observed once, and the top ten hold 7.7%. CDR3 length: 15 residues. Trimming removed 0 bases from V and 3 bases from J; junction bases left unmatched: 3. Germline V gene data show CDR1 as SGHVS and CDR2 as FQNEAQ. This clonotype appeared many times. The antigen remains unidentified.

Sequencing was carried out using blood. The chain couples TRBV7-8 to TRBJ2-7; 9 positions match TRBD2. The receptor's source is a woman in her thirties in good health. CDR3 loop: CASSLAELAGYEQYF. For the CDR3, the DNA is TGTGCCAGCAGCTTAGCGGAACTAGCGGGCTACGAGCAGTACTTC.